The sequence of this T cell receptor (beta chain) was determined in a study of T cells in Graves' hyperthyroidism and ophthalmopathy. Background on the study: Before any treatment, at initial diagnosis, peripheral blood was collected.

In its sample, this clonotype was seen many times. The antigen is unknown. Germline assignment: CDR1 SGHTA and CDR2 FQGTGA. Trimming took off 4 bases at V and 4 bases at J, with 10 bases between the two ends. The CDR3 totals 13 residues. Study-wide points: Ophthalmopathy prediction by the model preceded onset by a median approximately 5.9 months.

TCR beta CDR3 region amplification was performed from RNA transcripts. First-round RT-PCR with HTBI primers amplified the TCR CDR3 region. One entry per CDR3 protein, called by TCRdb with MiXCR from the multiplex PCR reads. Here the sample spans some 250,000 distinct CDR3 sequences, approximately 16% being singletons. The clonotype originates from a woman aged 45-59 years with Graves' hyperthyroidism that later progressed to Graves' ophthalmopathy. The specimen sequenced was blood. The genes are TRBV7-3 and TRBJ1-2; no definite D call. The CDR3 sequence: CASSSSHGYGYTF. The DNA for the CDR3 is TGTGCCAGCAGCTCCTCTCACGGCTATGGCTACACCTTC.